These 13 T cell receptor beta chains originate from one sample sequenced in a study of T cells after yellow fever vaccination. TCRdb fed the 5' RACE reads into MiXCR, producing one record per CDR3 protein. The data contain 110,000 to 150,000 distinct CDR3 sequences, 6.6% of them singletons. The sequencing here drew on CD4+ T cells sorted from PBMCs, taken 10 days after the yellow fever booster vaccination. The receptors here all came from a man in his thirties or forties who received the YFV17D yellow fever vaccine.

The table lists this clonotype with many counts. This chain uses TRBV5-1 with TRBJ1-1, with 8 bases lining up with TRBD1. V lost 4 bases, J lost 5 bases, and 10 bases stayed unmatched. The V gene's germline CDR1 is SGHRS and CDR2 YFSETQ. This CDR3 region has 15 residues. This chain's CDR3 is CASSKWDRRGTEAFF. The CDR3 DNA sequence: TGCGCCAGCAGCAAATGGGACAGGAGAGGGACTGAAGCTTTCTTT. The whole variable domain, filled in from reference TRBV5-1 and TRBJ1-1, reads KAGVTQTPRYLIKTRGQQVTLSCSPISGHRSVSWYQQTPGQGLQFLFEYFSETQRNKGNFPGRFSGRQFSNSRSEMNVSTLELGDSALYLCASSKWDRRGTEAFFGQGTRLTVV.

In this sample, this clonotype turned up many times. The genes are TRBV5-1 and TRBJ2-5; 12 positions agree with TRBD2. The ends lost 4 bases at V and 5 bases at J; junction bases unmatched: 6. The germline CDR1 and CDR2 sequences are SGHRS and YFSETQ. CDR3 size: 15 residues. The CDR3 DNA reads TGCGCCAGCAGCCCCGGGACTAGCGGGTTCGAGACCCAGTACTTC. It is translated as CASSPGTSGFETQYF.

At least ten counts were recorded for this clonotype. This rearrangement joins TRBV7-2 to TRBJ2-4; the D is unclear. Trimming cost V 4 bases and J 8 bases, with 15 bases left between them. The CDR3 runs 14 residues. Germline-derived CDR1 and CDR2 are SGHTA and FQGNSA. CDR3 in amino acids: CASSWRRSRDIQYF. The CDR3 DNA is TGTGCCAGCAGCTGGCGGCGGAGTCGGGACATTCAGTACTTC.

The chain combines TRBV28 with TRBJ2-7; no reliable D call. This CDR3 is 12 amino acids long. Germline V gene data show CDR1 as MDHEN and CDR2 as SYDVKM. Deletions cut 5 bases from V and 7 bases from J, with 12 bases between. The CDR3 is CASSPAGLEQYF. The CDR3 DNA sequence: TGTGCCAGCAGTCCCGCCGGGCTTGAGCAGTACTTC.

V and J are TRBV6-2 or TRBV6-3 and TRBJ2-7, with a possible D match to TRBD1 (6 bases). V lost 4 bases and J 1 base, leaving 11 bases between the germline ends. The CDR3 is 14 residues long. Germline CDR1 is MNHEY and CDR2 is SVGEGT. The CDR3 sequence: CASSSRTESYEQYF. CDR3 coding DNA: TGTGCCAGCAGTTCCAGGACAGAGTCCTACGAGCAGTACTTC.

The sample holds many counts of this clonotype. The V and J genes are TRBV7-8 and TRBJ2-7, with D possibly TRBD2 on 5 matching bases. Trimming took off 7 bases at V and 2 bases at J, with 21 bases between the two ends. The length of the CDR3 is 16 residues. The germline CDR1 and CDR2 sequences are SGHVS and FQNEAQ. The CDR3 here is CASNAAGGHVTYEQYF. The CDR3 DNA reads TGTGCCAGCAACGCGGCGGGCGGGCACGTAACCTACGAGCAGTACTTC.

This clonotype was seen many times. The chain couples TRBV30 to TRBJ2-7, with unresolved D. The CDR3 is made up of 14 amino acids. The germline CDR1 and CDR2 sequences are GTSNPN and SVGIG (reference sequence). V dropped 3 bases and J dropped 0 bases, with 12 bases sitting between them. CDR3 protein: CAWSPPRVSYEQYF. The CDR3 DNA sequence: TGTGCCTGGAGCCCGCCGAGAGTCTCCTACGAGCAGTACTTC.

In its sample, this clonotype was seen a few times. The genes are TRBV5-1 and TRBJ2-1, with D possibly being TRBD2 (5 bases). Deletions cut 3 bases from V and 3 bases from J, with 16 bases between. The CDR3 extends over 16 amino acids. Germline V lookup: CDR1 SGHRS, CDR2 YFSETQ. CDR3 loop: CASSYDAGTDYNEQFF. DNA for the CDR3: TGCGCCAGCAGCTACGACGCGGGCACCGACTACAATGAGCAGTTCTTC.

The chain links TRBV27 to TRBJ2-7; TRBD2 matches at 8 bases. Trimming at V came to 0 bases and at J to 2 bases, leaving 3 bases not matched to a gene. The CDR3 runs 15 residues. Germline loops: CDR1 MNHEY, CDR2 SMNVEV (reference sequence). CDR3 sequence: CASSLSTSETYEQYF. The CDR3 DNA reads TGTGCCAGCAGTTTATCGACTAGCGAAACCTACGAGCAGTACTTC.

There are a few counts of this clonotype. CDR3 nucleotides: TGTGCCAGCAGCCAAGGAGTCAGGCTACGGAGCACTGAAGCTTTCTTT. Amino acids: CASSQGVRLRSTEAFF. The J gene is TRBJ1-1, the V gene TRBV14; D is uncertain. Germline lookup yields CDR1 SGHDN and CDR2 FVKESK. This CDR3 spans 16 amino acids. The V end was cut by 1 base, the J end by 4 bases, with 16 bases between. Drawing the rest from reference TRBV14 and TRBJ1-1, the complete variable domain is EAGVTQFPSHSVIEKGQTVTLRCDPISGHDNLYWYRRVMGKEIKFLLHFVKESKQDESGMPNNRFLAERTGGTYSTLKVQPAELEDSGVYFCASSQGVRLRSTEAFFGQGTRLTVV.

This clonotype was seen repeatedly, ten times or more. The chain combines TRBV12-3 or TRBV12-4 with TRBJ2-2; 8 bases are shared with TRBD1. This CDR3 contains 14 residues. V lost 6 bases to trimming and J lost 6 bases; unmatched junction nucleotides: 6. The CDR3 is CASRKQGEAGELFF. The DNA of the CDR3 is TGTGCCAGCAGGAAACAGGGGGAGGCCGGGGAGCTGTTTTTT.

This clonotype showed up many times. The V call is TRBV4-2, the J call TRBJ2-7; 8 nucleotides agree with TRBD2. After removal of 5 bases from V and 0 bases from J, the junction contained 9 bases not matched to a gene. CDR1 is LGHNA, CDR2 YNFKEQ, per germline. The CDR3 runs 16 residues. CDR3 residues: CASSYAAGGPSYEQYF. The DNA of the CDR3 is TGTGCCAGCAGCTATGCGGCGGGAGGCCCCTCCTACGAGCAGTACTTC.

This clonotype was detected ten times or more. The rearrangement links TRBV7-2 to TRBJ1-5; TRBD1 might be the D (5 bases). Germline V gives CDR1 SGHTA, CDR2 FQGNSA. V was trimmed by 6 bases and J by 6 bases, leaving 15 bases between them. This CDR3 region has 14 residues. The CDR3 reads CASSGRGGGQPQHF. CDR3 DNA: TGTGCCAGCAGTGGGCGGGGCGGGGGTCAGCCCCAGCATTTT.